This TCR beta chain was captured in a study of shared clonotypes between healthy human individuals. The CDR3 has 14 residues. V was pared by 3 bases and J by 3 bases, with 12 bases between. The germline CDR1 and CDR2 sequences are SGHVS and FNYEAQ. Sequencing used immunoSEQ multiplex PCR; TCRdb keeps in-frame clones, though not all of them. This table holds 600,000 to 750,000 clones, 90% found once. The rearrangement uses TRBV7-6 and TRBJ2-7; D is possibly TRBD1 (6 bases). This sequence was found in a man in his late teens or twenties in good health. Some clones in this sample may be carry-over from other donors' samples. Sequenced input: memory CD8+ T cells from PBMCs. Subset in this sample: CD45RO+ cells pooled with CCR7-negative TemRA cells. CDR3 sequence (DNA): TGTGCCAGCAGCTTGACAGGAGAGGGCTACGAGCAGTACTTC. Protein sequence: CASSLTGEGYEQYF. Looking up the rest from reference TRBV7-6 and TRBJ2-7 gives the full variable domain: GAGVSQSPRYKVTKRGQDVALRCDPISGHVSLYWYRQALGQGPEFLTYFNYEAQQDKSGLPNDRFSAERPEGSISTLTIQRTEQRDSAMYRCASSLTGEGYEQYFGPGTRLTVT.